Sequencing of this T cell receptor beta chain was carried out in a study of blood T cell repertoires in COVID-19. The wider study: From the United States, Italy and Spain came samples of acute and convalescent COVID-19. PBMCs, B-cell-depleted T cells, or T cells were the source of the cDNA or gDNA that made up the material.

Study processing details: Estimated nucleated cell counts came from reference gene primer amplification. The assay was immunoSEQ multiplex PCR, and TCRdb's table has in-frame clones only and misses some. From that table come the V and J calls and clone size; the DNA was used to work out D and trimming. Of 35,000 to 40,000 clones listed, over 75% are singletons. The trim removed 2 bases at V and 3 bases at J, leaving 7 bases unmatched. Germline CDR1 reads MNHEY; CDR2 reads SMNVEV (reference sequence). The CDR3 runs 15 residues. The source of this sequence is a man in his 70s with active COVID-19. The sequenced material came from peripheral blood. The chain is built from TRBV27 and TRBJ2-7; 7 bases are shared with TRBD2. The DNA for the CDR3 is TGTGCCAGCAGTTTAAGTCCTAGCGGACTCTACGAGCAGTACTTC. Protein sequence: CASSLSPSGLYEQYF.